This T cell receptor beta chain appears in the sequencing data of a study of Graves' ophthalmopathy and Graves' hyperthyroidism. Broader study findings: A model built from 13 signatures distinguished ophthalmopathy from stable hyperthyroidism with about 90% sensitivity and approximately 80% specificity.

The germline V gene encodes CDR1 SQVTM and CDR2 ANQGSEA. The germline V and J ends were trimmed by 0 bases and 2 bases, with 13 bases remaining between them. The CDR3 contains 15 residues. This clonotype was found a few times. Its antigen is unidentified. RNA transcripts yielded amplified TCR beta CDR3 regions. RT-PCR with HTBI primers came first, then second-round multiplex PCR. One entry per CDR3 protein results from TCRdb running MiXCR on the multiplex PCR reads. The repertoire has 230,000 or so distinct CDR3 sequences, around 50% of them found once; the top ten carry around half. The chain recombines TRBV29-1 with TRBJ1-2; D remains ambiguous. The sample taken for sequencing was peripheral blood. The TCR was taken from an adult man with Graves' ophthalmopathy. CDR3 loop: CSVEDLGVGNYGYTF. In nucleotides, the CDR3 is TGCAGCGTTGAAGATCTTGGGGTGGGAAACTATGGCTACACCTTC.